The subject of this entry is one TCR beta chain. V lost 3 bases, J lost 3 bases, and 14 bases lay in between. CDR3 length: 14 amino acids. CDR1 is DFQATT, CDR2 SNEGSKA, per germline (reference sequence). TCR beta chains were sequenced at survey level with immunoSEQ. Produced via immunoSEQ multiplex PCR; TCRdb's table is partial and in-frame only. The sample gives 68,000 or so clones, about 93% of which show up once; roughly 4.5% is in the top ten. The chain has TRBV20-1 and TRBJ1-2; TRBD1 is a possible D gene (5 bases). The sequence derives from a man aged 35-49 years with rheumatoid arthritis. Material: PBMCs. The CDR3 region has the DNA TGCAGTGCTAGTACGGGGGGATTGGACTATGGCTACACCTTC. This translates into CSASTGGLDYGYTF.